The source of this TCR beta chain is a study of blood T cells in healthy people across ages. Isolated PBMCs totaled at least 7 million in each sample. Samples each had at least 5 micrograms of total RNA extracted. CDR3 length equals 15 residues. Per the germline V gene, CDR1 is LGHNA and CDR2 is YSLEER. About this clonotype itself: An end of the junction does not agree with germline; a read error may underlie this.

It was with a sample-barcoded 5' primer and a J-beta primer mix that a second PCR of roughly 6 to 11 cycles was run. One entry per CDR3 protein results from TCRdb running MiXCR on the 5' RACE reads. The sample has 1.8 million or so distinct CDR3 sequences, more than 35% seen once. The sample taken for sequencing was blood. The J gene is TRBJ1-2, the V gene TRBV4-3; D gene unclear. The TCR comes from a human donor in good health. CDR3 protein: CAGSQESKSAYGYTF. In nucleotides, the CDR3 is TGCGCCGGCAGCCAAGAAAGCAAGTCAGCCTATGGCTACACCTTC.